The sequence of this T cell receptor (beta chain) was determined in a study of T cell changes during pregnancy in multiple sclerosis. This CDR3 spans 12 amino acids. Germline CDR1 MNHNY, CDR2 SVGAGI (reference sequence). Trimming left V 0 bases short and J 8 bases short, with 5 bases between. The repertoire was sequenced with immunoSEQ multiplex PCR; TCRdb's copy has only in-frame clones and lacks some. The sample shows tens of thousands of clones, about 93% of them seen only once. Sequences were derived from CD8+ T cells from peripheral blood mononuclear cells, sampled in the third trimester of pregnancy. The J gene is TRBJ2-1, the V gene TRBV6-6; no clear D gene. The sequence came from a female donor with multiple sclerosis, enrolled in a pregnancy study. CDR3 in DNA: TGTGCCAGCAGTTACTCGAGAGATGAGCAGTTCTTC. Residues: CASSYSRDEQFF.